The 30 T cell receptor beta chains reported below all come from one sample, sequenced in a study of T cell responses to AZD1222 COVID-19 vaccine. TCRdb keeps only in-frame clones here, not all; method: immunoSEQ multiplex PCR. The profile shows fewer than 120,000 clones, 94% of them singletons. This specimen was peripheral blood, taken 28 days after the second AZD1222 dose. These receptors originate from an adult who received the AZD1222 COVID-19 vaccine.

The chain has TRBV28 and TRBJ1-2, with D unclear. Trimming took off 6 bases at V and 4 bases at J, with 9 bases between the two ends. The germline CDR1 and CDR2 sequences are MDHEN and SYDVKM. CDR3 length: 12 amino acids. In DNA, the CDR3 is TGTGCCAGCAGCGGACGGGGCTATGGCTACACCTTC. Translation gives CASSGRGYGYTF.

This chain joins TRBV27 and TRBJ1-5; TRBD1 agrees at 8 bases. From germline, CDR1 is MNHEY and CDR2 SMNVEV (reference sequence). Unmatched junction bases numbered 5, after V lost 5 bases and J lost 2 bases. The CDR3 length is 15 residues. Here the CDR3 reads CASSRQGLGNQPQHF. DNA of the CDR3: TGTGCCAGCAGTCGACAGGGGCTGGGCAATCAGCCCCAGCATTTT.

This rearrangement joins TRBV5-4 to TRBJ2-1, with TRBD2 matching over 10 bases. This CDR3 region has 15 residues. J lost 2 bases, V lost 4 bases, and 3 bases had no gene match. Germline V gene lookup returns CDR1 SGHNT and CDR2 YYREEE (reference sequence). The CDR3 sequence: CASSPAGGPYNEQFF. In DNA, the CDR3 is TGTGCCAGCAGCCCAGCGGGGGGGCCCTACAATGAGCAGTTCTTC.

This sequence joins TRBV6-2 or TRBV6-3 and TRBJ2-7; D is uncertain. The germline V gene has CDR1 MNHEY and CDR2 SVGEGT. The CDR3 covers 13 residues. The germline V and J ends were trimmed by 2 bases and 3 bases, with 8 bases remaining between them. CDR3 amino acids: CASSYVADYEQYF. The DNA for the CDR3 is TGTGCCAGCAGTTACGTGGCGGACTACGAGCAGTACTTC.

The chain recombines TRBV5-5 with TRBJ2-5; D ambiguous. V was clipped by 4 bases and J by 5 bases, with 9 bases between them. This CDR3 has 12 amino acids. CDR1 and CDR2 from the germline V gene are SGHKS and YYEKEE (reference sequence). The CDR3 loop reads CASSIWVETQYF. DNA for the CDR3: TGTGCCAGCAGCATCTGGGTGGAGACCCAGTACTTC.

The chain carries TRBV19 and TRBJ1-2; D is ambiguous. The CDR3 contains 8 residues. Trimming removed 10 bases at V and 7 bases at J, with 4 bases between. Per the germline V gene, CDR1 is LNHDA and CDR2 is SQIVND (reference sequence). The CDR3, as DNA: TGTGCCACGAGTGGCTACACCTTC. It codes for CATSGYTF.

The chain is built from TRBV3-1 (or the pseudogene TRBV3-2) and TRBJ1-5; D uncertain. This CDR3 region has 14 residues. Germline lookup yields CDR1 LGHDT and CDR2 YNNKEL (reference sequence). Deletions cut 1 base from V and 7 bases from J, with 11 bases between. CDR3 nucleotide sequence: TGTGCCAGCAGCCAAGGGAATCTGCCCCAGCCCCAGCATTTT. Translation: CASSQGNLPQPQHF.

The V call is TRBV5-6, the J call TRBJ1-2; no clear D gene. Germline CDR1 is SGHDT and CDR2 is YYEEEE. The ends were cut back, 2 bases at V and 6 bases at J, with 11 bases in the middle. This CDR3 is built from 13 residues. CDR3 region: CASSFAGLDGYTF. The CDR3 nucleotides read TGTGCCAGCAGCTTTGCGGGGTTAGATGGCTACACCTTC.

The CDR3 coding sequence is TGTGCCAGCATGGGCCCCGTGGTGATCCAGCATTTT. This translates into CASMGPVVIQHF. The genes are TRBV6-5 and TRBJ1-5, with D hard to call. V was clipped by 7 bases and J by 12 bases, with 16 bases between them. CDR1 is MNHEY, CDR2 SVGAGI, per germline. The CDR3 is made up of 12 amino acids.

The CDR3 loop reads CASSVETQDTQYF. CDR3 nucleotide sequence: TGTGCCAGCAGTGTCGAAACGCAAGATACGCAGTATTTT. J is TRBJ2-3 and V is TRBV2; D not resolved. The CDR3 spans 13 residues. Deletions cut 4 bases from V and 5 bases from J, with 10 bases between. Per the germline V gene, CDR1 is SNHLY and CDR2 is FYNNEI. The whole variable domain, filled in from reference TRBV2 and TRBJ2-3, reads EPEVTQTPSHQVTQMGQEVILRCVPISNHLYFYWYRQILGQKVEFLVSFYNNEISEKSEIFDDQFSVERPDGSNFTLKIRSTKLEDSAMYFCASSVETQDTQYFGPGTRLTVL.

The chain joins TRBV6-5 to TRBJ2-2; D remains unclear. Per the germline V gene, CDR1 is MNHEY and CDR2 is SVGAGI. The CDR3 has 14 residues. V lost 4 bases and J 7 bases, leaving 13 bases between the germline ends. DNA of the CDR3: TGTGCCAGCAGTTCTAAGACTCACGGCGGGGAGCTGTTTTTT. It translates to CASSSKTHGGELFF.

This clone has only one observation. This rearrangement joins TRBV2 to TRBJ1-2; 10 nucleotides line up with TRBD1. J was trimmed by 7 bases and V by 5 bases; bases with no gene match: 10. Germline CDR1 SNHLY, CDR2 FYNNEI. CDR3 length: 15 amino acids. The CDR3 reads CASSTRQGAESGYTF. The CDR3 DNA reads as TGTGCCAGCAGTACAAGACAGGGGGCAGAATCTGGCTACACCTTC.

This rearrangement joins TRBV15 to TRBJ1-3; 7 bases are shared with TRBD1. Germline V lookup: CDR1 LNHNV, CDR2 YYDKDF (reference sequence). The length of the CDR3 is 16 residues. Trimming removed 0 bases from V and 3 bases from J; junction bases left unmatched: 5. In DNA, the CDR3 is TGTGCCACCAGCAGAGATCCAGGGGGAGGTGGAAACACCATATATTTT. It yields the protein CATSRDPGGGGNTIYF.

V and J are TRBV3-1 (or the pseudogene TRBV3-2) and TRBJ2-6; D gene unclear. This CDR3 spans 16 amino acids. In germline, CDR1 is LGHDT, CDR2 YNNKEL (reference sequence). V was trimmed by 1 base and J by 4 bases, leaving 11 bases between them. This chain's CDR3 is CASSQVSRLGANVLTF. CDR3 DNA sequence: TGTGCCAGCAGCCAAGTCAGCCGGTTGGGGGCCAACGTCCTGACTTTC.

The CDR3 spells CASRSQPGQVIRKNEKLFF. CDR3 sequence (DNA): TGTGCCAGTAGGTCCCAGCCGGGACAAGTCATTCGGAAGAATGAAAAACTGTTTTTT. V gene TRBV19 combines with J gene TRBJ1-4; maybe TRBD1 (6 bases). Trimming shortened V by 6 bases and J by 5 bases, and 28 bases separated the two germline ends. The CDR3 has 19 residues. The germline CDR1 and CDR2 sequences are LNHDA and SQIVND (reference sequence).

The chain carries TRBV19 and TRBJ2-7; 10 bases are shared with TRBD1. Germline V gene data show CDR1 as LNHDA and CDR2 as SQIVND (reference sequence). This CDR3 region has 15 residues. V dropped 5 bases and J dropped 2; count of bases not matched to a gene: 6. The CDR3 is CASSRSGTGAYEQYF. For the CDR3, the DNA is TGTGCCAGTAGTCGTTCCGGGACAGGGGCCTACGAGCAGTACTTC.

In its sample, this clone was seen once. The genes are TRBV5-6 and TRBJ1-6, with D perhaps TRBD1 (6 bases). This CDR3 region has 17 residues. The germline V and J ends were trimmed by 4 bases and 7 bases, with 21 bases remaining between them. Germline V CDR1 and CDR2: SGHDT, YYEEEE. CDR3 bases: TGTGCCAGCAGCCAAGACAGGCTGGGGGGTTGGAATTCACCCCTCCACTTT. Amino acids: CASSQDRLGGWNSPLHF.

The V and J genes are TRBV19 and TRBJ1-5; TRBD1 aligns across 7 bases. In germline, CDR1 is LNHDA, CDR2 SQIVND (reference sequence). After removal of 3 bases from V and 2 bases from J, the junction contained 7 bases not matched to a gene. The length of the CDR3 is 16 residues. The CDR3 loop is CASSIQGQVRNQPQHF. The CDR3 DNA reads as TGTGCCAGTAGTATTCAAGGACAGGTGCGCAATCAGCCCCAGCATTTT.

V is TRBV27 and J is TRBJ1-2; the D is unclear. Germline V gene lookup returns CDR1 MNHEY and CDR2 SMNVEV (reference sequence). The CDR3 contains 13 residues. The V end was cut by 2 bases, the J end by 0 bases, with 4 bases between. The chain's CDR3 is CASSLRTNYGYTF. The CDR3 DNA follows: TGTGCCAGCAGTTTACGTACTAACTATGGCTACACCTTC.

This chain connects TRBV10-2 to TRBJ1-3; D uncertain. The germline gives CDR1 WSHSY, CDR2 SAAADI. The V end lost 4 bases, the J end lost 4 bases, and 14 bases lay between the germline ends. This CDR3 has 15 residues. The CDR3 region has the DNA TGCGCCAGCAGTGTCTACCTTCTGGGCGGAAACACCATATATTTT. It specifies CASSVYLLGGNTIYF.

The J gene is TRBJ1-6, the V gene TRBV27; no definite D call. The CDR3 loop spans 13 amino acids. Germline V CDR1 and CDR2: MNHEY, SMNVEV (reference sequence). Trimming removed 6 bases at V and 7 bases at J, with 10 bases between. The CDR3 loop is CASSRGPNSPLHF. The CDR3 DNA follows: TGTGCCAGCAGCCGGGGTCCCAATTCACCCCTCCACTTT.

The rearrangement joins TRBV3-1 (or the pseudogene TRBV3-2) to TRBJ2-1; D is ambiguous. Germline CDR1 LGHDT, CDR2 YNNKEL (reference sequence). Trimming stripped 5 bases from V and 3 bases from J, with 5 bases between. This CDR3 has 12 residues. Here the CDR3 DNA reads TGTGCCAGCAGCTCGATCTACAATGAGCAGTTCTTC. It yields the protein CASSSIYNEQFF.

The chain uses TRBV3-1 (or the pseudogene TRBV3-2) and TRBJ2-3; D gene ambiguous. The CDR3 sequence is 13 residues long. Trimming took 4 bases from V and 2 from J, leaving 7 bases between them. Germline CDR1 LGHDT, CDR2 YNNKEL (reference sequence). The CDR3 DNA reads as TGTGCCAGCAGCCCACACTCCACAGATACGCAGTATTTT. It specifies CASSPHSTDTQYF.

This sequence joins TRBV5-6 and TRBJ1-5; D call uncertain. In germline, CDR1 is SGHDT, CDR2 YYEEEE. V was cut by 0 bases and J by 0 bases, with 7 bases left in between. The CDR3 covers 15 residues. CDR3 protein: CASSLGGNSNQPQHF. CDR3 coding DNA: TGTGCCAGCAGCTTGGGCGGAAATAGCAATCAGCCCCAGCATTTT.

This clone appeared a single time. The rearrangement joins TRBV6-5 to TRBJ2-7; D unresolved. The CDR3 covers 12 residues. Germline values: CDR1 MNHEY, CDR2 SVGAGI. V was shortened by 6 bases and J by 7 bases, with 13 bases between the two germline ends. CDR3 amino acids: CASSDTFEEQYF. The CDR3 DNA is TGTGCCAGCAGCGACACATTTGAAGAGCAGTACTTC.

V and J are TRBV25-1 and TRBJ2-5; 8 bases align to TRBD1. V was clipped by 7 bases and J by 2 bases; unmatched bases: 9. This CDR3 comprises 15 residues. CDR1 MGHDK and CDR2 SYGVNS come from the germline V gene. This CDR3 is CASTSGDRTQETQYF. Here the CDR3 DNA reads TGTGCCAGCACCTCAGGGGACAGGACGCAAGAGACCCAGTACTTC.

The chain employs TRBV19 and TRBJ2-2, with 7 bases identical to TRBD2. The CDR3 sequence is 15 residues long. The J segment lost 5 bases and the V segment lost 4 bases, leaving 7 bases of the junction unmatched. Germline-derived CDR1 and CDR2 are LNHDA and SQIVND (reference sequence). As DNA, the CDR3 is TGTGCCAGTAGTAAACCTAGCGGAGGAACCGGGGAGCTGTTTTTT. Translating gives CASSKPSGGTGELFF.

This chain uses TRBV29-1 with TRBJ1-5; D ambiguous. The germline gives CDR1 SQVTM, CDR2 ANQGSEA. CDR3 length: 13 residues. V was shortened by 5 bases and J by 7 bases, with 15 bases between the two germline ends. This chain's CDR3 is CSVRKAFDQPQHF. In DNA, the CDR3 is TGCAGCGTTAGAAAGGCGTTCGACCAGCCCCAGCATTTT. Variable domain in full (rest from reference TRBV29-1 and TRBJ1-5): SAVISQKPSRDICQRGTSLTIQCQVDSQVTMMFWYRQQPGQSLTLIATANQGSEATYESGFVIDKFPISRPNLTFSTLTVSNMSPEDSSIYLCSVRKAFDQPQHFGDGTRLSIL.

V usage is TRBV4-1 and J usage is TRBJ1-2; D possibly corresponds to TRBD1 (5 bases). Trimming cost V 2 bases and J 1 base, with 14 bases left between them. Germline lookup yields CDR1 MGHRA and CDR2 YSYEKL. The CDR3 has 16 residues. The CDR3 coding sequence is TGCGCCAGCAGCCAATCGACCGAAAGGGGTAACTATGGCTACACCTTC. It is translated as CASSQSTERGNYGYTF.

This clone has a single count. The CDR3 protein is CASSRLTSGGGGETQYF. The CDR3 nucleotides are TGTGCCAGCAGCCGACTGACTAGCGGGGGAGGTGGTGAGACCCAGTACTTC. The chain uses TRBV3-1 (or the pseudogene TRBV3-2) and TRBJ2-5; the match to TRBD2 covers 12 bases. The trim removed 4 bases at V and 5 bases at J, leaving 11 bases unmatched. The CDR3 is 17 amino acids. Germline lookup yields CDR1 LGHDT and CDR2 YNNKEL (reference sequence).